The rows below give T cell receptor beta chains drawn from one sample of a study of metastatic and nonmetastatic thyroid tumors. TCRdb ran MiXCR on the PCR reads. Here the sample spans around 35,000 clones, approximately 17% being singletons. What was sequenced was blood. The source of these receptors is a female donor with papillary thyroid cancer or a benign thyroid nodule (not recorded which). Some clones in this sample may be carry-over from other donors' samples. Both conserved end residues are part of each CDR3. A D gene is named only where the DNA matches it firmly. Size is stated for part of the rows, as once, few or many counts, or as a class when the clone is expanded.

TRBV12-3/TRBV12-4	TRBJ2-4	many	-	TGTGCCAGCAGTTTACCCACTCTAGCCAAAAACATTCAGTACTTC	CASSLPTLAKNIQYF
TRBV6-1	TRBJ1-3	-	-	TGTGCCAGCAGTGACAAAGGGACGGTCACCATATATTTT	CASSDKGTVTIYF
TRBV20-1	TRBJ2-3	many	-	TGCAGTGCTAGAGTCGCTACGCAGTATTTT	CSARVATQYF
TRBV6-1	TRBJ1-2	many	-	TGTGCCAGCAGACCTAATACGGGAAGCTATGGCTACACCTTC	CASRPNTGSYGYTF
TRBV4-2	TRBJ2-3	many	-	TGTGCCAGCAGCCAACCCCGGGACACAGATACGCAGTATTTT	CASSQPRDTDTQYF
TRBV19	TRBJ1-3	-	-	TGTGCCAGTATTACGTCTCGACAGAGGTCTGGAAACACCATATATTTT	CASITSRQRSGNTIYF
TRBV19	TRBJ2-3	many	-	TGTGCCAGTAGTACCGGGATGAGAGATACGCAGTATTTT	CASSTGMRDTQYF
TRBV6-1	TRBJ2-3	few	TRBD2	TGTGCCAGCCGTAGCGGGAGGTGGCCAGATACGCAGTATTTT	CASRSGRWPDTQYF
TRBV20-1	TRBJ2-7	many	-	TGCAGTGCTAGCCCCTTCCGGGAGCCCCCTTTCGAGCAGTACTTC	CSASPFREPPFEQYF
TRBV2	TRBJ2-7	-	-	TGTGCCAGAAAGAAACACCGCTCCTACGAGCAGTACTTC	CARKKHRSYEQYF
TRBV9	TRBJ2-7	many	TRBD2	TGTGCCAGCAGCGTAGGGGTGGGAGGGCACTACGAGCAGTACTTC	CASSVGVGGHYEQYF
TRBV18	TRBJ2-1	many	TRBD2	TGTGCCAGCTCCTCCGGGACTAGCGGGGGGGCCGGCGAGTTCTTC	CASSSGTSGGAGEFF
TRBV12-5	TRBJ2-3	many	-	TGTGCTAGTGGTTTGGGAGCGCATTCTAGCACAGATACGCAGTATTTT	CASGLGAHSSTDTQYF
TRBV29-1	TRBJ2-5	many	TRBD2	TGCAGCGCCCGGGGGGGAGGGGAGACCCAGTACTTC	CSARGGGETQYF
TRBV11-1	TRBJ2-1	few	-	TGTGCCAGCAGCTTTGGGCCCGTACTCGTACCTTCCAACAATGAGCAGTTCTTC	CASSFGPVLVPSNNEQFF
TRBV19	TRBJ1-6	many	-	TGTGCCAGTAGAGGCCACGAGGGGCATAATTCACCCCTCCACTTT	CASRGHEGHNSPLHF